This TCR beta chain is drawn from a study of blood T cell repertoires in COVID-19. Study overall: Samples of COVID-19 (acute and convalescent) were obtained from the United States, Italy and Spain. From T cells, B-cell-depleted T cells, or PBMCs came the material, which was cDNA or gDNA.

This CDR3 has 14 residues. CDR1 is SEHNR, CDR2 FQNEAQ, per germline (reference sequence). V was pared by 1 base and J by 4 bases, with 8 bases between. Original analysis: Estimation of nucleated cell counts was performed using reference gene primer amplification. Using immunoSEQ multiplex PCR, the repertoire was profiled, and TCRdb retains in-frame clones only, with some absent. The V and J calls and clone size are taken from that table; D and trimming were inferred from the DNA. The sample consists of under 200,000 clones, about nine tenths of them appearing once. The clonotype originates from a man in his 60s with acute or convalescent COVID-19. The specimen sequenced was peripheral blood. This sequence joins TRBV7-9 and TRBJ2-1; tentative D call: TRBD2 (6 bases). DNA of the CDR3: TGTGCCAGCAGCTTAGATAGCGGATACAATGAGCAGTTCTTC. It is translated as CASSLDSGYNEQFF. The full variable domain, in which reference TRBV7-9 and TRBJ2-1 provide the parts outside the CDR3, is DTGVSQNPRHKITKRGQNVTFRCDPISEHNRLYWYRQTLGQGPEFLTYFQNEAQLEKSRLLSDRFSAERPKGSFSTLEIQRTEQGDSAMYLCASSLDSGYNEQFFGPGTRLTVL.